This T cell receptor beta chain was retrieved from a study of response to subunit inactivated influenza vaccine. TCRdb re-called the RT-PCR reads through MiXCR, storing one row per CDR3 protein. The table records around 300,000 distinct CDR3 sequences, roughly 20% of them present only once. With respect to this clonotype: Its cognate antigen is unknown.

Findings and caveats of the study: New T cells are recruited in small numbers by each seasonal influenza vaccination, according to the authors' suggestion.

J gave up 7 bases and V 5 bases, and 14 bases lay outside the gene matches. Germline CDR1 MNHEY, CDR2 SVGEGT. CDR3 length: 17 amino acids. Sequencing was performed on PBMCs from blood, taken 21 months after vaccination. The receptor comes from a man between 50 and 70 years old who received an inactivated influenza vaccine. The gene calls are TRBV6-2 or TRBV6-3 and TRBJ1-2, with 12 bases aligning to TRBD1. This CDR3 reads CASSRGGSGTGGSGYTF. The CDR3 DNA reads TGTGCCAGCAGTCGCGGGGGTTCCGGGACAGGGGGCTCTGGCTACACCTTC.